A single sample is the source of the 23 T cell receptor beta chains below, sequenced in a study of T cell responses to AZD1222 COVID-19 vaccine. Method: immunoSEQ multiplex PCR; TCRdb's copy keeps in-frame clones and lacks some. The sample holds about 130,000 clones; about 91% are singletons and the top ten take less than 2%. The sequencing here drew on peripheral blood, taken 28 days after the second AZD1222 dose. The receptors come from an adult who received the AZD1222 COVID-19 vaccine.

A few counts support this clone. The V and J genes are TRBV6-2 or TRBV6-3 and TRBJ1-2; 8 bases align to TRBD1. This CDR3 contains 14 residues. Germline CDR1 MNHEY, CDR2 SVGEGT. The J segment lost 7 bases and the V segment lost 0 bases, leaving 4 bases of the junction unmatched. CDR3 coding DNA: TGTGCCAGCAGTTACTCTCAGGGGGCCGGTGGCTACACCTTC. As protein: CASSYSQGAGGYTF.

This clone was observed once. The rearrangement joins TRBV2 to TRBJ1-2, with 7 bases identical to TRBD1. Germline-derived CDR1 and CDR2 are SNHLY and FYNNEI. CDR3 length: 14 residues. V trimming: 0 bases; J trimming: 2 bases; junction bases outside the gene matches: 0. The CDR3 loop reads CASSEAGQNYGYTF. CDR3 nucleotide sequence: TGTGCCAGCAGTGAAGCGGGACAGAACTATGGCTACACCTTC.

The rearrangement links TRBV11-2 to TRBJ2-1; 10 nucleotides agree with TRBD2. CDR3 length: 16 amino acids. CDR1 is SGHAT and CDR2 is FQNNGV in the germline V gene. Trimming at V came to 2 bases and at J to 6 bases, leaving 7 bases not matched to a gene. In DNA form, the CDR3 reads TGTGCCAGCAGCTTAACTAGCGGGGTCCTAGGCAATGAGCAGTTCTTC. Residues: CASSLTSGVLGNEQFF.

The genes are TRBV11-2 and TRBJ1-1, with TRBD1 matching 10 bases. Germline V lookup: CDR1 SGHAT, CDR2 FQNNGV. The CDR3 has 15 amino acids. J lost 1 base, V lost 5 bases, and 4 bases had no gene match. CDR3 protein: CASSPGQGRNTEAFF. As DNA, the CDR3 is TGTGCCAGCAGCCCGGGACAGGGGAGGAACACTGAAGCTTTCTTT.

As concerns this clone: This sample includes further DNA sequences coding for the same CDR3. The V call is TRBV7-9, the J call TRBJ1-1, with 7 bases aligning to TRBD1. This CDR3 is built from 15 residues. The germline gives CDR1 SEHNR, CDR2 FQNEAQ (reference sequence). Trimming cost V 6 bases and J 0 bases; bases outside gene matches: 7. CDR3 DNA: TGTGCCAGCAGACCTAAGGACAGGCTGAACACTGAAGCTTTCTTT. Encoded protein: CASRPKDRLNTEAFF.

CDR3 in amino acids: CASSTQGLSNEKLFF. CDR3 DNA sequence: TGTGCCAGTAGTACACAGGGGCTGAGTAATGAAAAACTGTTTTTT. The rearrangement links TRBV19 to TRBJ1-4; 7 nucleotides agree with TRBD1. CDR3 length: 15 amino acids. The germline V gene has CDR1 LNHDA and CDR2 SQIVND (reference sequence). The trim removed 4 bases at V and 4 bases at J, leaving 6 bases unmatched.

The CDR3 region has the DNA TGTGCCAGCAGCTTGGGCCAGCCGTCTTCTGGAAACACCATATATTTT. Protein sequence: CASSLGQPSSGNTIYF. V gene TRBV7-6 combines with J gene TRBJ1-3; D gene unclear. The germline CDR1 and CDR2 sequences are SGHVS and FNYEAQ. V lost 3 bases and J 1 base, leaving 13 bases between the germline ends. The CDR3 extends over 16 amino acids.

CDR3: CAWSVKGNTIYF. CDR3 DNA sequence: TGTGCCTGGAGTGTAAAAGGAAACACCATATATTTT. This chain connects TRBV30 to TRBJ1-3, with unresolved D. Between the trimmed V and J ends, which lost 0 bases and 4 bases, there was a span of 4 bases. The CDR3 contains 12 residues. Germline CDR1 reads GTSNPN; CDR2 reads SVGIG (reference sequence).

This clone was observed once. The V call is TRBV6-5, the J call TRBJ1-6; D is undetermined. The CDR3 totals 14 residues. V lost 7 bases to trimming and J lost 9 bases, with 16 bases between them. Looked up from germline, CDR1 is MNHEY and CDR2 is SVGAGI. The CDR3 coding sequence is TGTGCCAGCACCCCAGCCCCTCGGGGTTCACCCCTCCACTTT. Its translation is CASTPAPRGSPLHF.

The rearrangement uses TRBV5-1 and TRBJ1-6; D unresolved. The CDR3 totals 12 residues. Germline CDR1 reads SGHRS; CDR2 reads YFSETQ. Deletions cut 1 base from V and 9 bases from J, with 5 bases between. CDR3: CASSLSGSPLHF. The DNA of the CDR3 is TGCGCCAGCAGCTTGTCCGGTTCACCCCTCCACTTT.

In its sample, this clone was seen once. The CDR3: CASSPRRLGNNSPLHF. The CDR3 nucleotides read TGTGCCAGCAGCCCCAGGCGGCTCGGAAATAATTCACCCCTCCACTTT. This sequence joins TRBV7-8 and TRBJ1-6; D ambiguous. Germline values: CDR1 SGHVS, CDR2 FQNEAQ. V gave up 5 bases and J gave up 5 bases, with 16 bases separating them. The CDR3 has 16 residues.

The V call is TRBV29-1, the J call TRBJ1-1; D gene ambiguous. The CDR3 covers 11 residues. Trimming shortened V by 7 bases and J by 2 bases, and 8 bases separated the two germline ends. Germline V gives CDR1 SQVTM, CDR2 ANQGSEA. The CDR3 coding sequence is TGCAGCGGGATCTTAAACACTGAAGCTTTCTTT. Amino acids: CSGILNTEAFF.

This clone has only one observation. V gene TRBV7-2 combines with J gene TRBJ1-1; 8 positions match TRBD1. Per germline, CDR1 SGHTA and CDR2 FQGNSA. The J segment lost 0 bases and the V segment lost 1 base, leaving 7 bases of the junction unmatched. The CDR3 is 17 amino acids. In DNA, the CDR3 is TGTGCCAGCAGCTTAGGCTTAGGGACAGGTATGAACACTGAAGCTTTCTTT. Translated, it gives CASSLGLGTGMNTEAFF.

A few counts support this clone. This chain joins TRBV5-6 and TRBJ1-1; D unclear. The CDR3 is 12 amino acids. Germline assignment: CDR1 SGHDT and CDR2 YYEEEE. Trimming took off 3 bases at V and 1 base at J, with 4 bases between the two ends. The CDR3 DNA reads as TGTGCCAGCAGCTGGGGGAACACTGAAGCTTTCTTT. Translated: CASSWGNTEAFF.

J is TRBJ2-1 and V is TRBV7-6; maybe TRBD2 (5 bases). The length of the CDR3 is 16 residues. Trimming cost V 1 base and J 5 bases, with 15 bases left between them. Looked up from germline, CDR1 is SGHVS and CDR2 is FNYEAQ. Written as DNA, the CDR3 is TGTGCCAGCAGCTTAGATTTTCGGACTCCAGACAATGAGCAGTTCTTC. It codes for CASSLDFRTPDNEQFF.

This chain links TRBV5-6 with TRBJ1-2; no reliable D call. The CDR3 has 11 amino acids. Trimming took off 5 bases at V and 13 bases at J, with 15 bases between the two ends. Germline CDR1 SGHDT, CDR2 YYEEEE. The CDR3 nucleotides read TGTGCCAGCAGTCAGTACGAGTCGCTCACCTTC. Amino acids: CASSQYESLTF.

The chain uses TRBV4-1 and TRBJ1-3, with 8 bases lining up with TRBD1. Germline V gene lookup returns CDR1 MGHRA and CDR2 YSYEKL. J was trimmed by 3 bases and V by 2 bases; bases with no gene match: 9. The CDR3 is 17 amino acids. CDR3 nucleotides: TGCGCCAGCAGCCAAACCCTGGACAGGGACGGTGGAAACACCATATATTTT. Translated, it gives CASSQTLDRDGGNTIYF.

The chain recombines TRBV21-1 with TRBJ1-2. TRBV21-1 is recorded as a pseudogene. The CDR3 is made up of 17 amino acids. CDR3 sequence reads: CASSKKVSALANYGYTF. For the CDR3, the DNA is TGTGCCAGCAGCAAAAAGGTGTCAGCCTTAGCTAACTATGGCTACACCTTC.

The chain recombines TRBV5-6 with TRBJ2-4, with 7 bases matching TRBD2. This CDR3 has 14 amino acids. The J segment lost 7 bases and the V segment lost 4 bases, leaving 8 bases of the junction unmatched. Germline V gene sequence: CDR1 SGHDT, CDR2 YYEEEE. The CDR3 DNA follows: TGTGCCAGCAGCCTAGCCCGGGGGGATAACATTCAGTACTTC. Residues: CASSLARGDNIQYF.

The rearrangement uses TRBV6-5 and TRBJ2-7, with TRBD1 matching over 11 bases. This CDR3 is built from 14 residues. V lost 6 bases, J lost 4 bases, and 5 bases stayed unmatched. Per germline, CDR1 MNHEY and CDR2 SVGAGI. This CDR3 reads CASRRDRGSYEQYF. The CDR3 DNA reads as TGTGCCAGCAGACGGGACAGGGGGTCATACGAGCAGTACTTC.

This clone was observed a handful of times. The chain employs TRBV18 and TRBJ1-2, with D maybe TRBD1 (5 bases). The CDR3 has 15 amino acids. Germline values: CDR1 KGHSH, CDR2 LQKENI. Trimming removed 0 bases from V and 5 bases from J, with 13 bases in between. The CDR3 protein is CASSPPTSQGYGYTF. CDR3 nucleotides: TGTGCCAGCTCACCACCCACATCTCAGGGTTATGGCTACACCTTC.

This chain joins TRBV30 and TRBJ1-5; no clear D gene. The CDR3 sequence is 13 residues long. V dropped 1 base and J dropped 0 bases, with 4 bases sitting between them. Germline V gene data show CDR1 as GTSNPN and CDR2 as SVGIG (reference sequence). The CDR3: CAWSGHSNQPQHF. DNA for the CDR3: TGTGCCTGGAGTGGTCATAGCAATCAGCCCCAGCATTTT. The full variable domain, its missing parts supplied by reference TRBV30 and TRBJ1-5, is SQTIHQWPATLVQPVGSPLSLECTVEGTSNPNLYWYRQAAGRGLQLLFYSVGIGQISSEVPQNLSASRPQDRQFILSSKKLLLSDSGFYLCAWSGHSNQPQHFGDGTRLSIL.

The DNA of the CDR3 is TGCAGCGTTGAAGATATAACCGCGCGGAACACTGAAGCTTTCTTT. Protein product: CSVEDITARNTEAFF. The chain is built from TRBV29-1 and TRBJ1-1; D unclear. The ends were cut back, 0 bases at V and 1 base at J, with 12 bases in the middle. This CDR3 comprises 15 residues. The V gene's germline CDR1 is SQVTM and CDR2 ANQGSEA.